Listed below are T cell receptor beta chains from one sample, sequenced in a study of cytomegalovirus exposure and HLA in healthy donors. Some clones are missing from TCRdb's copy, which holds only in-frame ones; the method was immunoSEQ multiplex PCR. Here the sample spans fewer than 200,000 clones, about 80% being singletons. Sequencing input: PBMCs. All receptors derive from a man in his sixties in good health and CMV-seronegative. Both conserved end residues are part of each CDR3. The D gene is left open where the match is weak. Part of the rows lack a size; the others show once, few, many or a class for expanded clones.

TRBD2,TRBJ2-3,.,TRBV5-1,TGCGCCAGCAGCCAGGGACTAGCGGGGGCCACAGATACGCAGTATTTT,CASSQGLAGATDTQYF
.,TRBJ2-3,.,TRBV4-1,TGCGCCAGCAGCCCACGACAGAGCACTAGCACAGATACGCAGTATTTT,CASSPRQSTSTDTQYF
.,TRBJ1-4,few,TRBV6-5,TGTGCCAGCAGTTACGAGCCGGCAGGCTTTAATGAAAAACTGTTTTTT,CASSYEPAGFNEKLFF
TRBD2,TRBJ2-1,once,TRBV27,TGTGCCAGCAGTTTAGGGACTAGCGGTCGAAATGAGCAGTTCTTC,CASSLGTSGRNEQFF
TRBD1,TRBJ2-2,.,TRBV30,TGTGCCTGGCCGGGACAGGGGTTATCCGGGGAGCTGTTTTTT,CAWPGQGLSGELFF
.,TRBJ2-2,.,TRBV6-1,TGTGCCAGCTCAGGGAACAGGGCCGGGGAGCTGTTTTTT,CASSGNRAGELFF
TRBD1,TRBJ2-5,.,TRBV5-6,TGTGCCAGCAGCGACTCCGGGACAGTTCAACACCAGTACTTC,CASSDSGTVQHQYF
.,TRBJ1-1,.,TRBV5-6,TGTGCCAGCAGCTTTAATCCGGGGACTGAAGCTTTCTTT,CASSFNPGTEAFF
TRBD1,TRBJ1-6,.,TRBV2,TGTGCCAGCATTTACACGACAGGGAGTAATTCACCCCTCCACTTT,CASIYTTGSNSPLHF
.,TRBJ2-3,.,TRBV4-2,TGTGCCAGCAGGGCAGGGGCGGGGGATCGCACAGATACGCAGTATTTT,CASRAGAGDRTDTQYF
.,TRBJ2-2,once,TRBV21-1,TGTGCCAGCAGCAAAAAAACAGTTCAGACCAACACCGGGGAGCTGTTTTTT,CASSKKTVQTNTGELFF
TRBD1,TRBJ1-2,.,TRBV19,TGTGCCAGCTCCCCCCAGGGGGGCAGGGGATATGGCTACACCTTC,CASSPQGGRGYGYTF
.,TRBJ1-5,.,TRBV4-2,TGTGCCAGCAGCCAAGAGGGTGGCGGAAATCAGCCCCAGCATTTT,CASSQEGGGNQPQHF
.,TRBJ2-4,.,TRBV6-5,TGTGCCAGCAGTTCCACAGGGATGTCTGCCAAAAACATTCAGTACTTC,CASSSTGMSAKNIQYF
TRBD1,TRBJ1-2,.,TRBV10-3,TGTGCCATCAGTGGGGGACAGAGAGCTAACTATGGCTACACCTTC,CAISGGQRANYGYTF
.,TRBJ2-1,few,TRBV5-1,TGCGCCAGCAGCTTCCAGGGATCCTACAATGAGCAGTTCTTC,CASSFQGSYNEQFF
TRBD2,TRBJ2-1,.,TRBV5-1,TGCGCCAGCAGCGCCTTGGGCGTTCTAGCGGGAGGGTACAATGAGCAGTTCTTC,CASSALGVLAGGYNEQFF
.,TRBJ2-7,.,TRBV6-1,TGTGCCAGCAGTCCCCCCCGCTACGAGCAGTACTTC,CASSPPRYEQYF
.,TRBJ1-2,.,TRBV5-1,TGCGCCAGCAGCTTAGGAGCAGACAACTATGGCTACACCTTC,CASSLGADNYGYTF
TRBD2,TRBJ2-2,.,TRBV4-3,TGCGCCAGCAGCCTAGCCATGGGAGGGTCAAACACCGGGGAGCTGTTTTTT,CASSLAMGGSNTGELFF
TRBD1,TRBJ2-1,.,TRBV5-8,TGTGCCAGCAGCTTGGAGCAGGGGGCGGAGGGTGAGCAGTTCTTC,CASSLEQGAEGEQFF